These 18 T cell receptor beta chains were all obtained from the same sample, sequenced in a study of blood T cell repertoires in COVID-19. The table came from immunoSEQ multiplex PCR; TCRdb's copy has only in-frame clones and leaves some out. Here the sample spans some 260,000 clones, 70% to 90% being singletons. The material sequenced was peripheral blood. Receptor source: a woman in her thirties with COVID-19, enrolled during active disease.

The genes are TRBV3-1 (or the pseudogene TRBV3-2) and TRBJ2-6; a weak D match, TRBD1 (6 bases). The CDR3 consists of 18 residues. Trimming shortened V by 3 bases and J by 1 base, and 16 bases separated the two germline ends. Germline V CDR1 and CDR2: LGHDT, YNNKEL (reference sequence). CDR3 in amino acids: CASSHGDIGKSGANVLTF. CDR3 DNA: TGTGCCAGCAGCCATGGGGACATCGGTAAATCTGGGGCCAACGTCCTGACTTTC.

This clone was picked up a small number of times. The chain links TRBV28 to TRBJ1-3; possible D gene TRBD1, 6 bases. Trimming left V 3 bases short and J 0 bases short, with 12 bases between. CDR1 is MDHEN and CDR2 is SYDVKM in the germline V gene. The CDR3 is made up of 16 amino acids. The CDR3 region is CASSLYRDPSGNTIYF. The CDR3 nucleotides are TGTGCCAGCAGTTTGTACAGGGATCCCTCTGGAAACACCATATATTTT.

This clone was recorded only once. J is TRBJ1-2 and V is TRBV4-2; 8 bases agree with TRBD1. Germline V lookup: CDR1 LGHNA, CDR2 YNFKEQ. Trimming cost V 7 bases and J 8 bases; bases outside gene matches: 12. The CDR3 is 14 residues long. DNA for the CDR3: TGTGCCAGCAATAAAATCAGGGGGCTAGGGGGCTACACCTTC. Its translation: CASNKIRGLGGYTF.

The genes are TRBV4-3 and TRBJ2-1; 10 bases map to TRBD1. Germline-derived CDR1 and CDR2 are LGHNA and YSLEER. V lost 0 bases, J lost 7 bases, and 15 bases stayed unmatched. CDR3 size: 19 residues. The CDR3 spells CASSQDTVIRGQGRNEQFF. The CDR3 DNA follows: TGCGCCAGCAGCCAAGACACTGTAATTCGGGGACAGGGGAGGAATGAGCAGTTCTTC.

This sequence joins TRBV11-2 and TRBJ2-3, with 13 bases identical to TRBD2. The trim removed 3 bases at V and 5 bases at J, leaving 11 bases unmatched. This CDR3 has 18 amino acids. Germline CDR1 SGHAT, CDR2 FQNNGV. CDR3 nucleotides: TGTGCCAGCAGCTTGCCCGAGTCCGGACTAGCGGGAGAAGATACGCAGTATTTT. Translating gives CASSLPESGLAGEDTQYF.

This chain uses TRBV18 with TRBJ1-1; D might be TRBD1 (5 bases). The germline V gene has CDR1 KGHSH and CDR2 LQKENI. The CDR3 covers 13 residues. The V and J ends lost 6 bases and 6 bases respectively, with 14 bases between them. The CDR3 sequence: CASSPLGGAEAFF. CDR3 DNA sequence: TGTGCCAGCTCTCCTTTGGGGGGGGCTGAAGCTTTCTTT. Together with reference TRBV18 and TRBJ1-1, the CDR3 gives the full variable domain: NAGVMQNPRHLVRRRGQEARLRCSPMKGHSHVYWYRQLPEEGLKFMVYLQKENIIDESGMPKERFSAEFPKEGPSILRIQQVVRGDSAAYFCASSPLGGAEAFFGQGTRLTVV.

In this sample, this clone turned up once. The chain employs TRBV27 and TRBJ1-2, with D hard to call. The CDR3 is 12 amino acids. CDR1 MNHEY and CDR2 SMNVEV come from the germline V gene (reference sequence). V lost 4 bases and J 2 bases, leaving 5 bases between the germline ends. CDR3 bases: TGTGCCAGCAGTTCTACGAACTATGGCTACACCTTC. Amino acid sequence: CASSSTNYGYTF.

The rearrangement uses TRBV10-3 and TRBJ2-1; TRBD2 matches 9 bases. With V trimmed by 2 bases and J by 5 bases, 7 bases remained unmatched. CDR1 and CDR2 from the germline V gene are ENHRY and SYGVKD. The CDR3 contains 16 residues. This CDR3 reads CAISEDGAGGNNEQFF. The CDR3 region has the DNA TGTGCCATCAGTGAGGATGGCGCGGGAGGGAACAATGAGCAGTTCTTC.

CDR3 DNA sequence: TGTGCCACCAGCGTCCGGACAGGGGAGGAAAAACTGTTTTTT. This sequence encodes CATSVRTGEEKLFF. The J gene is TRBJ1-4, the V gene TRBV15, with 9 bases identical to TRBD1. The germline V gene encodes CDR1 LNHNV and CDR2 YYDKDF (reference sequence). V gave up 5 bases and J gave up 8 bases; unmatched junction bases: 6. CDR3 length equals 14 residues.

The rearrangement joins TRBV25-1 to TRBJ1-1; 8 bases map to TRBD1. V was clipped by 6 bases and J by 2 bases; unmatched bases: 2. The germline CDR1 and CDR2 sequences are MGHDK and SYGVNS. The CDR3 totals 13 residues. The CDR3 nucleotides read TGTGCCAGCAGGGACAGGGAAAACACTGAAGCTTTCTTT. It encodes CASRDRENTEAFF.

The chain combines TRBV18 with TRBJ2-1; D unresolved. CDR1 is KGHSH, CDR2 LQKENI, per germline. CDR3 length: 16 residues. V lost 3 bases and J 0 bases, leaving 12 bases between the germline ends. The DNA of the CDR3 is TGTGCCAGCTCACCCCCCCCGGCTAGCTCCTACAATGAGCAGTTCTTC. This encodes CASSPPPASSYNEQFF.

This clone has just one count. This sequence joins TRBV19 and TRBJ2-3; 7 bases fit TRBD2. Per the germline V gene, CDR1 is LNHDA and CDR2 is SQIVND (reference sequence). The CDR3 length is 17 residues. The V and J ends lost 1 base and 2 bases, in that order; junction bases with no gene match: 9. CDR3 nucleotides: TGTGCCAGTAGTATAGGGAAGCCCCGGGGGGTCACAGATACGCAGTATTTT. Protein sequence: CASSIGKPRGVTDTQYF. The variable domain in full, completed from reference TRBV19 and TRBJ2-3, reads DGGITQSPKYLFRKEGQNVTLSCEQNLNHDAMYWYRQDPGQGLRLIYYSQIVNDFQKGDIAEGYSVSREKKESFPLTVTSAQKNPTAFYLCASSIGKPRGVTDTQYFGPGTRLTVL.

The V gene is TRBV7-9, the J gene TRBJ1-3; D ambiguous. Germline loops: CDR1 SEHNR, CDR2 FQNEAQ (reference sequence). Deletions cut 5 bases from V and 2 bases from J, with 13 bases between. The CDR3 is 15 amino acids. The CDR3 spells CASSPRLAPGNTIYF. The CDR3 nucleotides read TGTGCCAGCAGCCCGCGCCTAGCGCCTGGAAACACCATATATTTT. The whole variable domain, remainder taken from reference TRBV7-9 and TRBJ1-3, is DTGVSQNPRHKITKRGQNVTFRCDPISEHNRLYWYRQTLGQGPEFLTYFQNEAQLEKSRLLSDRFSAERPKGSFSTLEIQRTEQGDSAMYLCASSPRLAPGNTIYFGEGSWLTVV.

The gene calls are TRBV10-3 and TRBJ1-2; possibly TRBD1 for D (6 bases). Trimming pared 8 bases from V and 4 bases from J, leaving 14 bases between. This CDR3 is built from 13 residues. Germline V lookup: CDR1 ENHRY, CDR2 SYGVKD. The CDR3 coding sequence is TGTGCCATCTCAGGGGCCCATCTCTATGGCTACACCTTC. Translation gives CAISGAHLYGYTF.

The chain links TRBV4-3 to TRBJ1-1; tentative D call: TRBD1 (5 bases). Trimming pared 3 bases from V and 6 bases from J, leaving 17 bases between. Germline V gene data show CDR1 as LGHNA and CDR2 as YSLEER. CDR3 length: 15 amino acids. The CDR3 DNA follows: TGCGCCAGCAGCCAGGGTCTCCGGGGGAGGGCTGAAGCTTTCTTT. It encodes CASSQGLRGRAEAFF.

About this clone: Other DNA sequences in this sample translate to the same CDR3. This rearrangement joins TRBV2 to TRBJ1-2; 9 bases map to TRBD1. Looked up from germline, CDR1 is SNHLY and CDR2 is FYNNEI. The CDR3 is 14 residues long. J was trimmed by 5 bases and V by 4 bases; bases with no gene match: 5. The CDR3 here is CASSGGQGLYGYTF. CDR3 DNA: TGTGCCAGCAGTGGGGGACAGGGACTTTATGGCTACACCTTC.

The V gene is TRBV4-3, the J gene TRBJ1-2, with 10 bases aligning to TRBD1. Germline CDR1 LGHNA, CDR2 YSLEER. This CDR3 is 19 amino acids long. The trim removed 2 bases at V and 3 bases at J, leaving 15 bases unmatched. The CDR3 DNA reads TGCGCCAGCAGCCAACAACGCCGGGACAGGGGACACTTTTACTATGGCTACACCTTC. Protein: CASSQQRRDRGHFYYGYTF.

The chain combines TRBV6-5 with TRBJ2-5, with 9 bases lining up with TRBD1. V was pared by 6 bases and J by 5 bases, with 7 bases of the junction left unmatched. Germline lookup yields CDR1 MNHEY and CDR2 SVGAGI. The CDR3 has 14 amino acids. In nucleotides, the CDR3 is TGTGCCAGCAGGATACAGGGGGCGGGGGAGACCCAGTACTTC. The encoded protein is CASRIQGAGETQYF.